This passage covers 5 T cell receptor beta chains from one sample sequenced in a study of T-cell reconstitution after alpha-beta-depleted transplantation in children. It was with unique molecular identifiers that the TCRbeta library was prepared. TCRdb re-called the PCR reads through MiXCR, storing one row per CDR3 protein. Of about 870,000 distinct CDR3 sequences listed, roughly 15% are singletons. The sample here was PBMCs, mostly from graft donor cells, taken 360 days after TCRalphabeta/CD19-depleted stem cell transplant. Receptors were obtained from a male patient between 5 and 17 years old who had a stem cell transplant for acute lymphoblastic leukemia, so the T cells may come from the graft donor.

The chain carries TRBV12-3 or TRBV12-4 and TRBJ2-5, with D possibly TRBD2 on 6 matching bases. The CDR3 covers 14 residues. V lost 6 bases, J lost 2 bases, and 13 bases lay in between. CDR3 protein: CASRHPGLQETQYF. The CDR3 DNA is TGTGCCAGCAGGCACCCGGGACTTCAAGAGACCCAGTACTTC.

This chain uses TRBV24-1 with TRBJ2-5, with D perhaps TRBD2 (7 bases). Trimming took off 5 bases at V and 5 bases at J, with 11 bases between the two ends. This CDR3 comprises 13 residues. Per the germline V gene, CDR1 is KGHDR and CDR2 is SFDVKD. The CDR3 coding sequence is TGTGCCACCAGTGGGGAGGGGGGCGAGACCCAGTACTTC. This encodes CATSGEGGETQYF.

The V and J genes are TRBV6-5 and TRBJ1-4; D might be TRBD1 (6 bases). V was trimmed by 4 bases and J by 5 bases, leaving 11 bases between them. Germline lookup yields CDR1 MNHEY and CDR2 SVGAGI. The CDR3 covers 14 residues. The chain's CDR3 is CASSSSRGNEKLFF. For the CDR3, the DNA is TGTGCCAGCAGTTCCTCGAGGGGGAATGAAAAACTGTTTTTT.

J is TRBJ1-1 and V is TRBV7-9, with 12 bases aligning to TRBD1. There are 17 residues in the CDR3. J gave up 4 bases and V 4 bases, and 10 bases lay outside the gene matches. In germline, CDR1 is SEHNR, CDR2 FQNEAQ (reference sequence). CDR3: CASSSQPGQGAATEAFF. The CDR3 coding sequence is TGTGCCAGCAGCTCCCAACCGGGACAGGGGGCCGCCACTGAAGCTTTCTTT.

The chain links TRBV10-3 to TRBJ2-1; 9 bases map to TRBD1. CDR1 and CDR2 from the germline V gene are ENHRY and SYGVKD. The CDR3 has 16 residues. V shed 3 bases, J shed 6 bases, and the junction held 9 bases outside the gene matches. The CDR3 DNA follows: TGTGCCATCAGTGAACCACCGGGACAGGGTTTCAATGAGCAGTTCTTC. Amino acid sequence: CAISEPPGQGFNEQFF.